In this sample, the clone carrying this T cell receptor beta chain turned up many times. Its antigen is undetermined. This entry comes from a study of T cell repertoires in cytomegalovirus infection. Across the study: Public TCR beta signature analysis indicated the presence of both CMV infection and matching HLA type. Study observations and caveats: HLA-C-restricted CMV clonotypes gave the most frequent clonotype in two of eight donors.

CDR1 GTSNPN and CDR2 SVGIG come from the germline V gene (reference sequence). V gave up 2 bases and J gave up 5 bases, with 13 bases separating them. The CDR3 is 13 residues long. TCRdb passed the reads through MiXCR, listing each CDR3 protein once. The sample records around 260,000 distinct CDR3 sequences, roughly 10% being singletons. The chain links TRBV30 to TRBJ2-7, with D possibly being TRBD1 (6 bases). This clonotype was obtained from a human donor in good health (CMV status not recorded). Some clones in this sample may be carry-over from other donors' samples. Specimen: PBMCs. Here the CDR3 reads CAWSFAGVNEQYF. As DNA, the CDR3 is TGTGCCTGGAGTTTTGCAGGGGTAAACGAGCAGTACTTC.